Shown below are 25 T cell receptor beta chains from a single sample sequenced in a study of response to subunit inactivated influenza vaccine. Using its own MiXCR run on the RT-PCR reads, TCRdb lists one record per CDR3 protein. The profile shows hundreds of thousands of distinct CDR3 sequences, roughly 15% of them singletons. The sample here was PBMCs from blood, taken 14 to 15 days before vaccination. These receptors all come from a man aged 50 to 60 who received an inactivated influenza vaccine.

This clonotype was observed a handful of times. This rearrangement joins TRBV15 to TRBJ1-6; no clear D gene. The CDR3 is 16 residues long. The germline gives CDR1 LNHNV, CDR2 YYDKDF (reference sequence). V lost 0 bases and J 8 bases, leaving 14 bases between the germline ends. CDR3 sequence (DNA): TGTGCCACCAGCAGAGATCTGCGTCAGGTAGATTCACCCCTCCACTTT. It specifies CATSRDLRQVDSPLHF.

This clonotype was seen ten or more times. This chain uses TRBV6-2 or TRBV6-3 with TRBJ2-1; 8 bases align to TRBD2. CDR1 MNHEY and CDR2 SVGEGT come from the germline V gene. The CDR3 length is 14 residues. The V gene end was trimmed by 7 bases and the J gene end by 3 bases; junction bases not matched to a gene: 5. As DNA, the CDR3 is TGTGCCAGCAAGGCTAGCGGGTACTACAATGAGCAGTTCTTC. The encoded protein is CASKASGYYNEQFF.

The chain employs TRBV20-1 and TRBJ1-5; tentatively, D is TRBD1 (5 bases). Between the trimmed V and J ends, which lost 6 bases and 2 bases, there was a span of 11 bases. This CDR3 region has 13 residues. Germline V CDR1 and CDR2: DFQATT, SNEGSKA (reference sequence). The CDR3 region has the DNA TGCAGTGCCGGGATGGGGGGCAATCAGCCCCAGCATTTT. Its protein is CSAGMGGNQPQHF.

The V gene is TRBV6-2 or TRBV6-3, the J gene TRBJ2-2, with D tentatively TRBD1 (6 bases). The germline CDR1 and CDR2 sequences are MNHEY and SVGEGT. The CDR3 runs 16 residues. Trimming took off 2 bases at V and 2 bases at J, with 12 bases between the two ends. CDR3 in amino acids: CASSYTRDTNTGELFF. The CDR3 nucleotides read TGTGCCAGCAGTTACACCCGGGACACCAACACCGGGGAGCTGTTTTTT.

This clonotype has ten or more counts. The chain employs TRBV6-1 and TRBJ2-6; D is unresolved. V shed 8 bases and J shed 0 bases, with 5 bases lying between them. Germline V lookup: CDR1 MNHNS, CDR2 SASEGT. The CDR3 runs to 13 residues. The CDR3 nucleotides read TGTGCCAGCCAGCTCTCTGGGGCCAACGTCCTGACTTTC. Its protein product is CASQLSGANVLTF.

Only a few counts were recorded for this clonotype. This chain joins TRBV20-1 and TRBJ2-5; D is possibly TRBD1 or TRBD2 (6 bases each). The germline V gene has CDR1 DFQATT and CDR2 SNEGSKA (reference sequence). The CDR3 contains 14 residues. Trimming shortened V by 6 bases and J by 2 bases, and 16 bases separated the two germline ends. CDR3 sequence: CSADVAGTQETQYF. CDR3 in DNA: TGCAGTGCCGATGTCGCGGGGACACAAGAGACCCAGTACTTC.

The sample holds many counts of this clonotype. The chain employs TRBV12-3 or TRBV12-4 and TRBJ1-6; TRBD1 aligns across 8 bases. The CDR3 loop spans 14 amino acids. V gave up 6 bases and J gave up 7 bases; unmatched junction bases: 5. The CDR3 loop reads CASRVDRGNSPLHF. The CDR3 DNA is TGTGCCAGCAGGGTCGACAGGGGAAATTCACCCCTCCACTTT.

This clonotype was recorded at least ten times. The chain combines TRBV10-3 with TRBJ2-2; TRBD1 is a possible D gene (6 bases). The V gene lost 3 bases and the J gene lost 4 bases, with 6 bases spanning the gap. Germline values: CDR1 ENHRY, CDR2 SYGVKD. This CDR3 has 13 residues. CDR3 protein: CAISEGGTGELFF. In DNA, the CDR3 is TGTGCCATCAGTGAAGGGGGCACCGGGGAGCTGTTTTTT.

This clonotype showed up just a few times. This chain's CDR3 is CASSGLLGGSVTGELFF. The CDR3 DNA is TGTGCCAGCAGTGGACTGCTCGGCGGGAGTGTCACCGGGGAGCTGTTTTTT. The chain has TRBV25-1 and TRBJ2-2; 7 nucleotides agree with TRBD2. V lost 4 bases and J lost 4; bases outside the gene matches: 12. Per the germline V gene, CDR1 is MGHDK and CDR2 is SYGVNS. The CDR3 extends over 17 amino acids.

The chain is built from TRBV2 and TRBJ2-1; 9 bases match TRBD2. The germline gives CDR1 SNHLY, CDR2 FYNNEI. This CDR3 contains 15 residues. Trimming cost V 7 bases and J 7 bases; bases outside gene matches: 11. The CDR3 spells CASIRERGVGNEQFF. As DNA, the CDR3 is TGTGCCAGCATCAGAGAGCGGGGGGTGGGAAATGAGCAGTTCTTC.

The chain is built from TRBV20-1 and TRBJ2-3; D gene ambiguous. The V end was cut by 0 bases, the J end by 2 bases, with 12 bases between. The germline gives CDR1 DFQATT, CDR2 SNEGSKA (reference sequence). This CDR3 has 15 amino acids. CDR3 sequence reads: CSARDARSPTDTQYF. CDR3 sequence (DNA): TGCAGTGCTAGAGATGCTAGGAGCCCCACAGATACGCAGTATTTT.

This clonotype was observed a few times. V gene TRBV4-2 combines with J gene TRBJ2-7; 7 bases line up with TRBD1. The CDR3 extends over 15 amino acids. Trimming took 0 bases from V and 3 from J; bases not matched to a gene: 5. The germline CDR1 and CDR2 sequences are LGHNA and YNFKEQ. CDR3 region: CASSQDWAGGYEQYF. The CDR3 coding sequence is TGTGCCAGCAGCCAAGATTGGGCAGGGGGCTACGAGCAGTACTTC.

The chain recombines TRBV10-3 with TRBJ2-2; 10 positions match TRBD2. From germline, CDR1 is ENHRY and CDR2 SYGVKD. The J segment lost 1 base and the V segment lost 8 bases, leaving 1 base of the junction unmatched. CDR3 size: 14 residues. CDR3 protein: CAIRTSGNTGELFF. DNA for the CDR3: TGTGCCATCCGGACTAGCGGGAACACCGGGGAGCTGTTTTTT.

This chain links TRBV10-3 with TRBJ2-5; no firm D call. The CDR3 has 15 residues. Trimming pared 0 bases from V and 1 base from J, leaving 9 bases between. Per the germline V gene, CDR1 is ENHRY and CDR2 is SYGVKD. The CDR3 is CAISESIQSQETQYF. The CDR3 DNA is TGTGCCATCAGTGAGTCGATACAGTCCCAAGAGACCCAGTACTTC.

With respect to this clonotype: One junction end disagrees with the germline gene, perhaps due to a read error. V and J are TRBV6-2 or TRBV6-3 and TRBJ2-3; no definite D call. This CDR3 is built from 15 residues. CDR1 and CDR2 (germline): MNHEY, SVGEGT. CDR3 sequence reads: CVSSYSIRHTDTQYF. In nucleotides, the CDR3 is TGTGTCAGCAGTTACTCGATCAGGCACACAGATACGCAGTATTTT.

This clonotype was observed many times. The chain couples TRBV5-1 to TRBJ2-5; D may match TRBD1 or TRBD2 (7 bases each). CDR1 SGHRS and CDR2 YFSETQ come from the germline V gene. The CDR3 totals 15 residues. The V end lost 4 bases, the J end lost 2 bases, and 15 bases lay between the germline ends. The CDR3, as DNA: TGCGCCAGCAGCGGGGGGGGACAGCCTCAAGAGACCCAGTACTTC. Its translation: CASSGGGQPQETQYF.

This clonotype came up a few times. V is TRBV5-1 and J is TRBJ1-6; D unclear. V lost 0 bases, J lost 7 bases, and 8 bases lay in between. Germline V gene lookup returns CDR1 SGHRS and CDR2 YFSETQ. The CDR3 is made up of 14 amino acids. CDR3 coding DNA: TGCGCCAGCAGCTTGGCGTCAGAAAATTCACCCCTCCACTTT. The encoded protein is CASSLASENSPLHF.

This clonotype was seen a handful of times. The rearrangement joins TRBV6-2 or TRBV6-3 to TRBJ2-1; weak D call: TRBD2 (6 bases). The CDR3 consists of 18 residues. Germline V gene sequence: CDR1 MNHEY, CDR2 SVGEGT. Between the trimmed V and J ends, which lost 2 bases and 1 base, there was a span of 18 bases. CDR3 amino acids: CASSYRRALANSYNEQFF. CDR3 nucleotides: TGTGCCAGCAGTTACCGAAGAGCTCTAGCGAATTCCTACAATGAGCAGTTCTTC.

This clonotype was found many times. DNA of the CDR3: TGTGCCAGCAGTTCCCGGACAGGGAACTACGAGCAGTACTTC. As protein: CASSSRTGNYEQYF. The V gene is TRBV12-3 or TRBV12-4, the J gene TRBJ2-7, with TRBD1 matching over 8 bases. V shed 4 bases, J shed 3 bases, and the junction held 5 bases outside the gene matches. The CDR3 loop spans 14 amino acids.

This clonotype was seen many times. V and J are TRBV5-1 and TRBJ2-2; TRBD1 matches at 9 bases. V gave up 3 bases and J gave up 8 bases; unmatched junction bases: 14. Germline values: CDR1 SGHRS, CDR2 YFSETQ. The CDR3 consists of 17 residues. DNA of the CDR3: TGCGCCAGCAGCTACTATACTCCGGGACAGGGAGTAGGGGAGCTGTTTTTT. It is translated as CASSYYTPGQGVGELFF. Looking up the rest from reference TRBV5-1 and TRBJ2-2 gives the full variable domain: KAGVTQTPRYLIKTRGQQVTLSCSPISGHRSVSWYQQTPGQGLQFLFEYFSETQRNKGNFPGRFSGRQFSNSRSEMNVSTLELGDSALYLCASSYYTPGQGVGELFFGEGSRLTVL.

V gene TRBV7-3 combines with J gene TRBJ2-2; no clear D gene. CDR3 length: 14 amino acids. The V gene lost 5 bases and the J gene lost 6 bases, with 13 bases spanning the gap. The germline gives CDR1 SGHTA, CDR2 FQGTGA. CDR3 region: CASSPNGKAGELFF. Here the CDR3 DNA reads TGTGCCAGCAGCCCAAACGGAAAAGCCGGGGAGCTGTTTTTT. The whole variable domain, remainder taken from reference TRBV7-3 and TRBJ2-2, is GAGVSQTPSNKVTEKGKYVELRCDPISGHTALYWYRQSLGQGPEFLIYFQGTGAADDSGLPNDRFFAVRPEGSVSTLKIQRTERGDSAVYLCASSPNGKAGELFFGEGSRLTVL.

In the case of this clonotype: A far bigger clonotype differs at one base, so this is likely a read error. CDR3 nucleotides: TGTGCCACCAGTTACGGGGAGACCCAGTACTTC. Translating gives CATSYGETQYF. This chain connects TRBV24-1 to TRBJ2-5, with D unresolved. Germline CDR1 reads KGHDR; CDR2 reads SFDVKD. Deletions cut 6 bases from V and 5 bases from J, with 6 bases between. CDR3 length: 11 residues.

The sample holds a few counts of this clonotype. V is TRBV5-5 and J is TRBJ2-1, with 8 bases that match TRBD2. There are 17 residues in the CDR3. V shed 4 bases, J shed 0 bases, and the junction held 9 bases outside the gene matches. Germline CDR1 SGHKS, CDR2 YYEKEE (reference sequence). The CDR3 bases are TGTGCCAGCAGCGCAATCGCCGGGACTAGCTCCTACAATGAGCAGTTCTTC. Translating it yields CASSAIAGTSSYNEQFF.

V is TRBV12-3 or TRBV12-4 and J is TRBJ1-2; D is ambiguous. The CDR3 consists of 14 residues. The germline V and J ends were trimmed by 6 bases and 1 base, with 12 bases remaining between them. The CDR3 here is CASSQTGLNYGYTF. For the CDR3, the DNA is TGTGCCAGCAGCCAAACCGGGCTTAACTATGGCTACACCTTC.

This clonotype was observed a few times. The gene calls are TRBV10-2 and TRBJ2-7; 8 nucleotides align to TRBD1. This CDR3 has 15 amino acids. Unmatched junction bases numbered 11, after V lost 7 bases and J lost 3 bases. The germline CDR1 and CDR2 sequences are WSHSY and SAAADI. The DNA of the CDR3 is TGCGCCAGCATGGGCAGTAACAGGGGGGACTACGAGCAGTACTTC. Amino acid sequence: CASMGSNRGDYEQYF.